These 9 T cell receptor beta chains came from one sample sequenced in a study of identical twins (dated by TCRdb to the mid-2010s). To prepare the library, 5' RACE was applied. Instrument used: Illumina HiSeq 2000. In-frame beta chains were kept once TCRdb had trimmed the public reads at Q25 with fastp and called clones with MiXCR. Each CDR3 protein appears once, grouped with its most common genes and DNA. The sample table lists hundreds of thousands of distinct CDR3 sequences, roughly an eighth of them with a count of one. 1.5% to 2% of the sample belongs to the ten largest clones. The data were also submitted as part of a second study, on yellow fever vaccine responses in identical twins.

The specimen sequenced was PBMCs. Receptors were obtained from a woman between 18 and 30 years old in good health.

In this sample, this clonotype turned up a few times. CDR3 sequence (DNA): TGTGCCAGCAGTTATGCCAGAAGCTCCTACGAGCAGTACTTC. As protein: CASSYARSSYEQYF. The chain couples TRBV5-5 to TRBJ2-7; D is undetermined. V was shortened by 5 bases and J by 0 bases, with 12 bases between the two germline ends. In germline, CDR1 is SGHKS, CDR2 YYEKEE (reference sequence). CDR3 length equals 14 residues.

The table lists this clonotype with many counts. CDR3 region: CASSSRTGANYGYTF. In nucleotides, the CDR3 is TGTGCCAGCAGTTCCCGGACAGGGGCCAACTATGGCTACACCTTC. This chain joins TRBV12-3 or TRBV12-4 and TRBJ1-2, with 9 nucleotides matching TRBD1. V dropped 4 bases and J dropped 2; count of bases not matched to a gene: 5. CDR3 length equals 15 residues.

This clonotype was counted ten times or more. The J gene is TRBJ1-5, the V gene TRBV25-1, with D maybe TRBD1 (5 bases). The CDR3 has 13 residues. Germline V gene lookup returns CDR1 MGHDK and CDR2 SYGVNS. The V end was cut by 1 base, the J end by 9 bases, with 10 bases between. The CDR3 DNA follows: TGTGCCAGCAGTGAATCCCGGAGGGGGCCCCAGCATTTT. Amino acids: CASSESRRGPQHF.

V is TRBV20-1 and J is TRBJ1-1; D not resolved. In germline, CDR1 is DFQATT, CDR2 SNEGSKA (reference sequence). Trimming left V 3 bases short and J 7 bases short, with 12 bases between. The CDR3 totals 12 residues. CDR3 residues: CSARAEGVEAFF. The CDR3 region has the DNA TGCAGTGCTAGGGCGGAGGGAGTTGAAGCTTTCTTT.

The table lists this clonotype with a few counts. The chain carries TRBV9 and TRBJ2-1; D is tentatively TRBD1 or TRBD2 (6 bases each). Germline CDR1 reads SGDLS; CDR2 reads YYNGEE. Trimming took off 0 bases at V and 9 bases at J, with 10 bases between the two ends. The length of the CDR3 is 13 residues. The CDR3 coding sequence is TGTGCCAGCAGCGTAGCGGGGGCGATTGAGCAGTTCTTC. Translating gives CASSVAGAIEQFF.

This clonotype has ten or more counts. The chain uses TRBV5-1 and TRBJ1-1, with D possibly being TRBD1 (5 bases). This CDR3 has 16 residues. V lost 3 bases, J lost 2 bases, and 17 bases lay in between. In germline, CDR1 is SGHRS, CDR2 YFSETQ. The CDR3 here is CASSSTPGHLNTEAFF. As DNA, the CDR3 is TGCGCCAGCAGCTCTACGCCAGGGCACCTAAACACTGAAGCTTTCTTT.

The chain recombines TRBV11-2 with TRBJ2-1, with unresolved D. Germline V lookup: CDR1 SGHAT, CDR2 FQNNGV. The CDR3 extends over 14 amino acids. V was cut by 2 bases and J by 10 bases, with 15 bases left in between. In DNA, the CDR3 is TGTGCCAGCAGCTTACCGGTCGAAGAAGGGGAGCAGTTCTTC. This codes for CASSLPVEEGEQFF.

The gene calls are TRBV7-9 and TRBJ2-7, with 8 bases that match TRBD2. Germline-derived CDR1 and CDR2 are SEHNR and FQNEAQ (reference sequence). V shed 2 bases and J 3 bases; nucleotides not matched to a gene: 6. The CDR3 runs 15 residues. The CDR3 nucleotides are TGTGCCAGCAGCTTACTCCTAGCGGGTCGCTACGAGCAGTACTTC. Protein product: CASSLLLAGRYEQYF.

This chain connects TRBV4-1 to TRBJ2-7; D is perhaps TRBD1 (6 bases). This CDR3 is built from 15 residues. The ends were cut back, 1 base at V and 0 bases at J, with 10 bases in the middle. Germline assignment: CDR1 MGHRA and CDR2 YSYEKL. The CDR3 here is CASSQVQGISYEQYF. The CDR3 nucleotides read TGCGCCAGCAGCCAAGTCCAGGGGATCTCCTACGAGCAGTACTTC.